This T cell receptor beta chain was recovered during a study of blood T cell repertoires in COVID-19. Trimming stripped 7 bases from V and 10 bases from J, with 15 bases between. The CDR3 runs to 12 residues. The V gene's germline CDR1 is SGHRS and CDR2 YFSETQ. The method was immunoSEQ multiplex PCR; TCRdb's version includes in-frame clones alone and lacks a portion of them. The sample records 100,000 to 150,000 clones, over 75% being singletons. This TCR derives from a woman of 80 years or more with acute or convalescent COVID-19. The J gene is TRBJ2-1, the V gene TRBV5-1; weak D call: TRBD2 (7 bases). Sequencing input: peripheral blood. CDR3 amino acids: CASGGGINEQFF. As DNA, the CDR3 is TGCGCCAGCGGGGGGGGCATCAACGAGCAGTTCTTC.